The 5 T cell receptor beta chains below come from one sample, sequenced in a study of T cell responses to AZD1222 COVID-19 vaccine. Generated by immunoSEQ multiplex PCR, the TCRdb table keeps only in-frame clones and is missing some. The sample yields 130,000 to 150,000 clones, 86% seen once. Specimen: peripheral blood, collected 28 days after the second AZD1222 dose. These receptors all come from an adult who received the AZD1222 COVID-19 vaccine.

CDR3 bases: TGTGCCAGCACAAGGAACAGGGGGAACACTGAAGCTTTCTTT. This gives the protein CASTRNRGNTEAFF. V usage is TRBV7-2 and J usage is TRBJ1-1; 7 bases are shared with TRBD1. Germline V gene lookup returns CDR1 SGHTA and CDR2 FQGNSA. Trimming cost V 7 bases and J 1 base; bases outside gene matches: 6. The CDR3 length is 14 residues.

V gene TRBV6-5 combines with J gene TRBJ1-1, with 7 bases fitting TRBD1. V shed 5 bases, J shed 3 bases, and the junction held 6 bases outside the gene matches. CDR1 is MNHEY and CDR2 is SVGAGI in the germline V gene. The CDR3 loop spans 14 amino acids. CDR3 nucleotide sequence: TGTGCCAGCAGTCAGCCGGGACAGCACACTGAAGCTTTCTTT. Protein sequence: CASSQPGQHTEAFF.

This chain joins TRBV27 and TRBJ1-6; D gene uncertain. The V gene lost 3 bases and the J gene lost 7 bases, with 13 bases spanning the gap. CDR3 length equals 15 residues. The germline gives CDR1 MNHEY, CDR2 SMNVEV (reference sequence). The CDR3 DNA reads TGTGCCAGCAGTTTGTACCGCACAAGCAATTCACCCCTCCACTTT. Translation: CASSLYRTSNSPLHF.

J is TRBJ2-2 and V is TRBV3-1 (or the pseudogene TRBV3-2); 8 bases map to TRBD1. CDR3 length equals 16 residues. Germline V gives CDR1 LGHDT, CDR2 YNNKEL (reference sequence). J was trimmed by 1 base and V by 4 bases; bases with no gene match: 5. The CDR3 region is CASSLAGTGNTGELFF. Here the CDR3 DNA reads TGTGCCAGCAGCCTCGCCGGGACAGGGAACACCGGGGAGCTGTTTTTT.

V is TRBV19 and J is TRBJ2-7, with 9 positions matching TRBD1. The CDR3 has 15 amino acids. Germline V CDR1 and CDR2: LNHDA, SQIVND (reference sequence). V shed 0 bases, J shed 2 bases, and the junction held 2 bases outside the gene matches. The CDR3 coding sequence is TGTGCCAGTAGTATAGAGGGACAGGGCCCCTACGAGCAGTACTTC. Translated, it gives CASSIEGQGPYEQYF.